This T cell receptor (beta chain) derives from a study of T cell responses to AZD1222 COVID-19 vaccine. Study background: Some second doses came at about 4 weeks and others at about 12 weeks; these were pooled.

V lost 3 bases, J lost 5 bases, and 11 bases lay in between. The CDR3 has 13 amino acids. Per the germline V gene, CDR1 is SGHTA and CDR2 is FQGTGA. Study conclusions and caveats: Following two doses of AZD1222, Spike-specific TCR breadth and depth rose. Among vaccine-associated CD4 TCRs, coverage spanned spike, with dominance at 160-218 and 743-854. Nearly half of unique spike-specific TCRs reportedly avoided B.1.351 and B.1.1.7 mutated regions.

TCRdb keeps only in-frame clones here, not all; method: immunoSEQ multiplex PCR. The sample gives about 120,000 clones, roughly 84% of which show up once; 7.5% is in the top ten. A remark on this clone: Its antigen is unidentified.

This receptor was taken from an adult in good health. The rearrangement links TRBV7-3 to TRBJ2-7; TRBD1 is a possible D gene (6 bases). Sequenced material: peripheral blood, taken on day 0 of AZD1222 vaccination. The CDR3 sequence: CASSFTGSDEQYF. CDR3 bases: TGTGCCAGCAGCTTTACAGGGTCCGACGAGCAGTACTTC.